This T cell receptor (beta chain) was obtained from a study of breast tumors, draining lymph nodes, adjacent tissues. J lost 2 bases, V lost 4 bases, and 9 bases had no gene match. CDR3 length: 17 residues. Germline V lookup: CDR1 SGDLS, CDR2 YYNGEE. In TCRdb, the multiplex PCR reads were re-called with MiXCR into one record per CDR3 protein. The repertoire holds about 15,000 distinct CDR3 sequences, with 55% to 60% as singletons. V and J are TRBV9 and TRBJ2-7; 13 bases fit TRBD2. The receptor was isolated from a female donor with breast cancer. Some clones in this sample may be carry-over from other donors' samples. The sequenced sample was tumor-adjacent breast tissue. This CDR3 reads CASSPSGTSGVAYEQYF. CDR3 nucleotides: TGTGCCAGCAGCCCGTCCGGGACTAGCGGGGTGGCCTACGAGCAGTACTTC.